The 27 T cell receptor beta chains below come from one sample, sequenced in a study of cytomegalovirus exposure and HLA in healthy donors. Primers: 60 Vbeta forward and 13 Jbeta reverse. Generated by immunoSEQ multiplex PCR, the TCRdb table keeps only in-frame clones and is missing some. The data hold 100,000 or so clones, with 60% to 85% observed a single time. Sequenced sample: PBMCs. These receptors were obtained from a man between 45 and 60 years old in good health and CMV-seronegative.

The rearrangement links TRBV15 to TRBJ1-6; 9 bases fit TRBD1. Per germline, CDR1 LNHNV and CDR2 YYDKDF (reference sequence). This CDR3 comprises 14 residues. The V segment lost 6 bases and the J segment 10 bases; nucleotides outside the gene matches: 7. The CDR3 DNA follows: TGTGCCACCAGAAGGGACAGGGAACGATCACCCCTCCACTTT. Translation gives CATRRDRERSPLHF.

This clone was counted a few times. This chain links TRBV2 with TRBJ2-3; TRBD2 aligns across 9 bases. The CDR3 extends over 15 amino acids. Per the germline V gene, CDR1 is SNHLY and CDR2 is FYNNEI. J gave up 1 base and V 2 bases, and 1 base lay outside the gene matches. The DNA of the CDR3 is TGTGCCAGCAGTGAATTAGCGGGGGGCACAGATACGCAGTATTTT. Its translation is CASSELAGGTDTQYF.

J is TRBJ1-2 and V is TRBV7-9, with 10 bases fitting TRBD1. CDR1 and CDR2 (germline): SEHNR, FQNEAQ (reference sequence). V lost 3 bases to trimming and J lost 4 bases; unmatched junction nucleotides: 11. This CDR3 is built from 17 residues. The CDR3 DNA follows: TGTGCCAGCAGCTTTCTGCCGGGACAGGGGATGCTCTATGGCTACACCTTC. Translating gives CASSFLPGQGMLYGYTF.

The chain combines TRBV4-1 with TRBJ2-2; 12 bases agree with TRBD2. Germline loops: CDR1 MGHRA, CDR2 YSYEKL. Trimming at V came to 0 bases and at J to 7 bases, leaving 9 bases not matched to a gene. The CDR3 contains 18 residues. The CDR3 DNA is TGCGCCAGCAGCCAAGACTACCTAGCGGGAGGGCCGATCGGGGAGCTGTTTTTT. Translated, it gives CASSQDYLAGGPIGELFF.

The genes are TRBV28 and TRBJ1-6; 9 bases map to TRBD1. Germline V gene lookup returns CDR1 MDHEN and CDR2 SYDVKM. The CDR3 spans 16 residues. J lost 10 bases, V lost 4 bases, and 11 bases had no gene match. CDR3 in amino acids: CASSSHGQGSRSPLHF. The CDR3, as DNA: TGTGCCAGCAGTTCGCACGGACAGGGGAGTCGCTCACCCCTCCACTTT.

The chain couples TRBV4-2 to TRBJ2-1; D unclear. V dropped 0 bases and J dropped 6 bases, with 9 bases sitting between them. CDR1 is LGHNA and CDR2 is YNFKEQ in the germline V gene. CDR3 length: 14 residues. The CDR3 coding sequence is TGTGCCAGCAGCCAAGAAGCTCCCTCCAATGAGCAGTTCTTC. Its protein is CASSQEAPSNEQFF.

J is TRBJ2-2 and V is TRBV15, with 9 bases matching TRBD1. V lost 5 bases and J lost 7; bases outside the gene matches: 11. This CDR3 is built from 16 residues. Germline loops: CDR1 LNHNV, CDR2 YYDKDF (reference sequence). This chain's CDR3 is CATSARTGEIVGELFF. The CDR3 DNA reads TGTGCCACCAGCGCCCGGACAGGGGAGATTGTCGGGGAGCTGTTTTTT.

This chain joins TRBV5-4 and TRBJ2-1, with D perhaps matching TRBD1 (5 bases). Looked up from germline, CDR1 is SGHNT and CDR2 is YYREEE (reference sequence). This CDR3 region has 15 residues. The V end lost 0 bases, the J end lost 0 bases, and 7 bases lay between the germline ends. CDR3 residues: CASSLDRSSYNEQFF. The CDR3 DNA reads as TGTGCCAGCAGCTTGGACAGGTCCTCCTACAATGAGCAGTTCTTC.

The CDR3: CASSLALDRGSADTQYF. The CDR3 DNA sequence: TGCGCCAGCAGCTTAGCACTGGACAGGGGTAGTGCAGATACGCAGTATTTT. V usage is TRBV5-1 and J usage is TRBJ2-3, with 9 bases fitting TRBD1. Per germline, CDR1 SGHRS and CDR2 YFSETQ. With 2 bases clipped from V and 4 bases from J, the junction kept 11 bases outside the gene matches. CDR3 length: 17 amino acids.

The chain links TRBV30 to TRBJ2-3; 9 bases match TRBD2. Germline CDR1 GTSNPN, CDR2 SVGIG (reference sequence). CDR3 size: 12 residues. V shed 3 bases, J shed 6 bases, and the junction held 1 base outside the gene matches. In DNA form, the CDR3 reads TGTGCCTGGAGGGCGGGAGGGGATACGCAGTATTTT. Its translation: CAWRAGGDTQYF.

The DNA of the CDR3 is TGTGCCAGCAGCTTAGATGCGGGCAATGAGCAGTTCTTC. Translating gives CASSLDAGNEQFF. This chain links TRBV11-3 with TRBJ2-1; D may be TRBD2 (5 bases). The CDR3 is made up of 13 amino acids. Trimming removed 0 bases from V and 6 bases from J, with 6 bases in between. The germline gives CDR1 SGHNT, CDR2 YENEEA.

The chain combines TRBV7-9 with TRBJ2-5, with 11 nucleotides matching TRBD2. Matching the DNA end better, TRBJ2-7 makes the J call doubtful. Germline values: CDR1 SEHNR, CDR2 FQNEAQ (reference sequence). The CDR3 length is 15 residues. This CDR3 is CASRSVDSGRVEQYF. In nucleotides, the CDR3 is TGTGCCAGCAGGTCGGTCGATAGCGGGAGGGTCGAGCAGTACTTC.

This rearrangement joins TRBV28 to TRBJ1-6, with a tentative D call TRBD1 (5 bases). The CDR3 is made up of 14 amino acids. With 2 bases removed from V and 10 bases from J, the gap between germline ends came to 12 bases. Germline V gene data show CDR1 as MDHEN and CDR2 as SYDVKM. This CDR3 is CASSLGREGSPLHF. The CDR3 DNA reads TGTGCCAGCAGTTTAGGCAGGGAAGGGTCACCCCTCCACTTT.

CDR3 coding DNA: TGCGCCAGCAGCCCGGGACAGGGAGCAGCTTTCTTT. Amino acid sequence: CASSPGQGAAFF. The V call is TRBV5-1, the J call TRBJ1-1; 9 nucleotides align to TRBD1. Germline trimming cut 4 bases from V and 10 bases from J; bases unmatched to any gene: 5. Germline lookup yields CDR1 SGHRS and CDR2 YFSETQ. The CDR3 consists of 12 residues.

The genes are TRBV18 and TRBJ1-5, with 10 bases matching TRBD1. The CDR3 covers 18 residues. V lost 4 bases to trimming and J lost 2 bases; unmatched junction nucleotides: 11. In germline, CDR1 is KGHSH, CDR2 LQKENI. CDR3 protein: CASSQTGTGVGGNQPQHF. In DNA, the CDR3 is TGTGCCAGCTCACAGACCGGGACAGGGGTTGGGGGCAATCAGCCCCAGCATTTT.

Only one count was recorded for this clone. This rearrangement joins TRBV2 to TRBJ2-1; TRBD1 is a possible D gene (5 bases). Trimming pared 5 bases from V and 0 bases from J, leaving 11 bases between. There are 15 residues in the CDR3. From germline, CDR1 is SNHLY and CDR2 FYNNEI. CDR3: CASSPDSSSYNEQFF. As DNA, the CDR3 is TGTGCCAGCAGTCCCGACAGTAGCTCCTACAATGAGCAGTTCTTC.

The gene calls are TRBV4-1 and TRBJ1-1; 7 bases map to TRBD1. The CDR3 runs to 14 residues. V shed 4 bases, J shed 1 base, and the junction held 3 bases outside the gene matches. Per the germline V gene, CDR1 is MGHRA and CDR2 is YSYEKL. Here the CDR3 DNA reads TGCGCCAGCAGCCCAGCAGGGGGGAACACTGAAGCTTTCTTT. Amino acids: CASSPAGGNTEAFF.

This clone was counted only a few times. The chain joins TRBV28 to TRBJ2-2; no clear D. V lost 8 bases and J 8 bases, leaving 15 bases between the germline ends. CDR1 and CDR2 (germline): MDHEN, SYDVKM. The CDR3 runs to 13 residues. CDR3 in amino acids: CASSRMAGGELFF. CDR3 coding DNA: TGTGCCAGCTCCCGGATGGCCGGGGGGGAGCTGTTTTTT.

The chain links TRBV7-2 to TRBJ1-4; 7 bases line up with TRBD1. Germline V gene sequence: CDR1 SGHTA, CDR2 FQGNSA. The CDR3 consists of 16 residues. V gave up 2 bases and J gave up 10 bases; unmatched junction bases: 13. The CDR3, as DNA: TGTGCCAGCAGCTTATATGGCGGGACAGCCGAAGGAAAACTGTTTTTT. Amino acids: CASSLYGGTAEGKLFF.

This chain joins TRBV4-1 and TRBJ2-7; D is perhaps TRBD2 (6 bases). V dropped 2 bases and J dropped 6 bases, with 17 bases sitting between them. CDR3 length equals 15 residues. The V gene's germline CDR1 is MGHRA and CDR2 YSYEKL. CDR3 DNA sequence: TGCGCCAGCAGCCAAATTCGGGACTCCACCTCCGAGCAGTACTTC. This sequence encodes CASSQIRDSTSEQYF.

This clone was seen only a few times. This chain uses TRBV18 with TRBJ1-5; D unclear. In germline, CDR1 is KGHSH, CDR2 LQKENI. The CDR3 is made up of 13 amino acids. V dropped 8 bases and J dropped 3 bases, with 11 bases sitting between them. In DNA form, the CDR3 reads TGTGCCAGCCAGAGGGCCCCCAATCAGCCCCAGCATTTT. Amino acid sequence: CASQRAPNQPQHF.

V usage is TRBV19 and J usage is TRBJ2-7; TRBD2 agrees at 13 bases. Germline loops: CDR1 LNHDA, CDR2 SQIVND (reference sequence). This CDR3 is 19 amino acids long. Trimming took 2 bases from V and 0 from J; bases not matched to a gene: 10. The CDR3 DNA reads as TGTGCCAGTAGTATAAGGAGGACTAGCGGGAGCCTCTTCTCCTACGAGCAGTACTTC. Amino acids: CASSIRRTSGSLFSYEQYF.

This chain joins TRBV10-1 and TRBJ2-3, with 9 bases matching TRBD2. The trim removed 7 bases at V and 6 bases at J, leaving 17 bases unmatched. The germline CDR1 and CDR2 sequences are WNHNN and SYGVQD (reference sequence). The CDR3 extends over 17 amino acids. The CDR3 bases are TGCGCCAGCACCAACTTGGGGGCTAGCGGGGTACGGGATACGCAGTATTTT. Translation gives CASTNLGASGVRDTQYF.

J is TRBJ2-2 and V is TRBV19; TRBD1 matches at 7 bases. The germline gives CDR1 LNHDA, CDR2 SQIVND (reference sequence). The CDR3 is 15 residues long. V lost 5 bases and J lost 1; bases outside the gene matches: 4. The CDR3 sequence is CASSLTGKNTGELFF. The CDR3 coding sequence is TGTGCCAGTAGTTTGACAGGGAAGAACACCGGGGAGCTGTTTTTT.

This clone was recorded only once. The chain uses TRBV6-1 and TRBJ1-1; 8 nucleotides match TRBD1. CDR1 is MNHNS, CDR2 SASEGT, per germline. This CDR3 contains 18 residues. The trim removed 4 bases at V and 5 bases at J, leaving 18 bases unmatched. DNA of the CDR3: TGTGCCAGCAGTGGATTTACAATGACCTGGACAGGGTTAACTGAAGCTTTCTTT. This translates into CASSGFTMTWTGLTEAFF.

The chain links TRBV7-9 to TRBJ1-6; a possible D gene is TRBD1 (6 bases). Deletions cut 5 bases from V and 7 bases from J, with 6 bases between. CDR3 length equals 12 residues. CDR1 SEHNR and CDR2 FQNEAQ come from the germline V gene (reference sequence). In DNA, the CDR3 is TGTGCCAGCAGCCAGGGGAATTCACCCCTCCACTTT. Its translation is CASSQGNSPLHF.

The V and J genes are TRBV10-3 and TRBJ1-2; 12 bases line up with TRBD1. With 6 bases clipped from V and 3 bases from J, the junction kept 2 bases outside the gene matches. There are 14 residues in the CDR3. CDR1 and CDR2 (germline): ENHRY, SYGVKD. CDR3 residues: CAIRGTGGDYGYTF. The CDR3 region has the DNA TGTGCCATCAGGGGGACAGGGGGCGACTATGGCTACACCTTC.